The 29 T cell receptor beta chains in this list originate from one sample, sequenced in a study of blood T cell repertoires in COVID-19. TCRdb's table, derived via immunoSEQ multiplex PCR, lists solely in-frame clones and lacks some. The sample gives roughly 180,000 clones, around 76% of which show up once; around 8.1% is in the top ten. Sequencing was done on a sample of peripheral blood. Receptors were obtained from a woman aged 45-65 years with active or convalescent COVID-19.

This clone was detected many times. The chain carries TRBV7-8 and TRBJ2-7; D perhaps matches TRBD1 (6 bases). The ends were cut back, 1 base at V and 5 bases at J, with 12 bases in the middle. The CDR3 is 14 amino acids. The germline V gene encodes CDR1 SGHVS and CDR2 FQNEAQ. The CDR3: CASSLGYRAHEQYF. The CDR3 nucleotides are TGTGCCAGCAGCTTAGGGTACAGGGCCCACGAGCAGTACTTC.

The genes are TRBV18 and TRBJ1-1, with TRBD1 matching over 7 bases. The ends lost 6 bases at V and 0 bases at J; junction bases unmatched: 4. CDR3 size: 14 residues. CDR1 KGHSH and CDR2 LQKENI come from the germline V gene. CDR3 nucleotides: TGTGCCAGCTCGCTGGGGACAGTGAACACTGAAGCTTTCTTT. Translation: CASSLGTVNTEAFF.

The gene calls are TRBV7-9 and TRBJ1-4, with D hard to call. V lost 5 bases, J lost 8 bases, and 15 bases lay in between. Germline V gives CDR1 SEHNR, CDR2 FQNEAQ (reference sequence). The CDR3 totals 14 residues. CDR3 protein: CASSTNRREEKLFF. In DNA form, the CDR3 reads TGTGCCAGCAGCACCAACCGCCGGGAAGAAAAACTGTTTTTT. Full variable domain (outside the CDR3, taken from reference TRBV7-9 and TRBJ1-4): DTGVSQNPRHKITKRGQNVTFRCDPISEHNRLYWYRQTLGQGPEFLTYFQNEAQLEKSRLLSDRFSAERPKGSFSTLEIQRTEQGDSAMYLCASSTNRREEKLFFGSGTQLSVL.

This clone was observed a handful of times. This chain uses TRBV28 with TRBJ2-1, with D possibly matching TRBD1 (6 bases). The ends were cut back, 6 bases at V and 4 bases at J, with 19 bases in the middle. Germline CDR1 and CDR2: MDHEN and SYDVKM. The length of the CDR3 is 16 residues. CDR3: CASRGAAAPGYNEQFF. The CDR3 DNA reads TGTGCCAGCAGGGGGGCAGCGGCACCCGGTTACAATGAGCAGTTCTTC.

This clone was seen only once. CDR3 coding DNA: TGTGCCAGCAGTCAACTAGCGGGAGTTTTAAATGAGCAGTTCTTC. Translating it yields CASSQLAGVLNEQFF. This chain joins TRBV28 and TRBJ2-1; 11 bases are a match to TRBD2. Trimming removed 5 bases from V and 7 bases from J; junction bases left unmatched: 7. This CDR3 contains 15 residues. Germline lookup yields CDR1 MDHEN and CDR2 SYDVKM.

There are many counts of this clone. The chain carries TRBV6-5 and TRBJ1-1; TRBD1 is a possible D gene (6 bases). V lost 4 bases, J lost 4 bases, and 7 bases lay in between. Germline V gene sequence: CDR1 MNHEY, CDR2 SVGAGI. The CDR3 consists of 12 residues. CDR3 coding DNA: TGTGCCAGCAGTTTCAGGGGCACTGAAGCTTTCTTT. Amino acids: CASSFRGTEAFF.

The CDR3 loop reads CASSETSGGAGTQYF. In DNA, the CDR3 is TGTGCCAGCAGTGAGACTAGCGGGGGGGCAGGTACGCAGTATTTT. V gene TRBV6-4 combines with J gene TRBJ2-3; TRBD2 aligns across 14 bases. CDR3 length: 15 amino acids. Per germline, CDR1 MRHNA and CDR2 SNTAGT. V lost 3 bases and J lost 8; bases outside the gene matches: 4.

CDR3 protein: CASRGLETQYF. CDR3 DNA sequence: TGTGCCAGCAGGGGGCTAGAGACCCAGTACTTC. This sequence joins TRBV3-1 (or the pseudogene TRBV3-2) and TRBJ2-5; tentative D call: TRBD1 (5 bases). The CDR3 consists of 11 residues. Germline V gene sequence: CDR1 LGHDT, CDR2 YNNKEL (reference sequence). V lost 6 bases and J lost 4, with 6 bases in between.

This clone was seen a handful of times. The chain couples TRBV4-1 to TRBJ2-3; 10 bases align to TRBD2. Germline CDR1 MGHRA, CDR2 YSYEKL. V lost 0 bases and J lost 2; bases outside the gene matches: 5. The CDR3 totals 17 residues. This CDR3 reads CASSQERTSGLTDTQYF. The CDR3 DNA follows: TGCGCCAGCAGCCAAGAAAGGACTAGCGGACTCACAGATACGCAGTATTTT.

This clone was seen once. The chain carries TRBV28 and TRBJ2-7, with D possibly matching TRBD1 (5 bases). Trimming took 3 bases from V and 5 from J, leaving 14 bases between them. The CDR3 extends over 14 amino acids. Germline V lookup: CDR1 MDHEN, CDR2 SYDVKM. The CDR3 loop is CASSLFQGLNEQYF. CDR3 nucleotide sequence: TGTGCCAGCAGTTTGTTTCAGGGCTTAAACGAGCAGTACTTC.

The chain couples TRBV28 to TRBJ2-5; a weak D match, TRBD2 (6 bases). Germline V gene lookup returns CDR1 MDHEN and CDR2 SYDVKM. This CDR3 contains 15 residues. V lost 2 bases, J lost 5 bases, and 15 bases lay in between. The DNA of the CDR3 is TGTGCCAGCAGTTTAGGAGGGACGGGGCGGGAGACCCAGTACTTC. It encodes CASSLGGTGRETQYF.

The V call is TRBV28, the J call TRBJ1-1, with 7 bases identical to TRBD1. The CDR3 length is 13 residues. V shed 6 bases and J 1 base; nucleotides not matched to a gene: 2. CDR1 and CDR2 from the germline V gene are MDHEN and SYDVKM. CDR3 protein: CASSRQGNTEAFF. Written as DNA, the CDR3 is TGTGCCAGCAGCCGACAGGGGAACACTGAAGCTTTCTTT.

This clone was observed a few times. CDR3 nucleotides: TGTGCCAGCAGCCAGGGACTAGCGGCAGATACGCAGTATTTT. Its translation: CASSQGLAADTQYF. The rearrangement joins TRBV11-1 to TRBJ2-3, with 11 bases matching TRBD2. CDR1 is SGHAT and CDR2 is FQDESV in the germline V gene (reference sequence). The CDR3 is made up of 14 amino acids. Trimming at V came to 5 bases and at J to 4 bases, leaving 2 bases not matched to a gene.

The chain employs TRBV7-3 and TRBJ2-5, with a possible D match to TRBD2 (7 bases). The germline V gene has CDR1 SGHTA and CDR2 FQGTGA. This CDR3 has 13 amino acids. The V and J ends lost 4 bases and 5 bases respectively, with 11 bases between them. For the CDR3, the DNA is TGTGCCAGCAGCTCGGGGGGCCGGGAGACCCAGTACTTC. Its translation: CASSSGGRETQYF.

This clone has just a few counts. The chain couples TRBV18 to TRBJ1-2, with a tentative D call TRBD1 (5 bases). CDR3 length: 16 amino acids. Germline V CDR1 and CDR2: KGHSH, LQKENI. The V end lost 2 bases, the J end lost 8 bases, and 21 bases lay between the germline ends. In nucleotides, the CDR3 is TGTGCCAGCTCACCATATTCCCTCGGCAGGGACTTCGGCTACACCTTC. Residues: CASSPYSLGRDFGYTF. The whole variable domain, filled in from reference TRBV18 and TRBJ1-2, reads NAGVMQNPRHLVRRRGQEARLRCSPMKGHSHVYWYRQLPEEGLKFMVYLQKENIIDESGMPKERFSAEFPKEGPSILRIQQVVRGDSAAYFCASSPYSLGRDFGYTFGSGTRLTVV.

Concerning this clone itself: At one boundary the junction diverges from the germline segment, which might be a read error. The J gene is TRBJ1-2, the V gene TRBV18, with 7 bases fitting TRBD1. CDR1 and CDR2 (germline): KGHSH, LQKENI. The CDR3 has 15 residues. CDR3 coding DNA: TGTGCCAGCTCACCACAAACGACAGGGAACTCTGGCTACACCTTC. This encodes CASSPQTTGNSGYTF.

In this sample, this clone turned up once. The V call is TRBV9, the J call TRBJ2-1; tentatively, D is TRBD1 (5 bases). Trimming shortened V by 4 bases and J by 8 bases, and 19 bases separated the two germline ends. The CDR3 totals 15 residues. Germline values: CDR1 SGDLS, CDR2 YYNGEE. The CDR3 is CASSPLGGAGDEQFF. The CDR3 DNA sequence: TGTGCCAGCAGCCCCTTGGGTGGGGCTGGGGATGAGCAGTTCTTC.

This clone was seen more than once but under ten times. Here the CDR3 DNA reads TGTGCCAGCAGTTTAGGGGGCGCGGACTATGGCTACACCTTC. It is translated as CASSLGGADYGYTF. V is TRBV28 and J is TRBJ1-2, with TRBD1 as a possible D gene (6 bases). V gave up 2 bases and J gave up 3 bases, with 10 bases separating them. The CDR3 loop spans 14 amino acids. CDR1 is MDHEN, CDR2 SYDVKM, per germline.

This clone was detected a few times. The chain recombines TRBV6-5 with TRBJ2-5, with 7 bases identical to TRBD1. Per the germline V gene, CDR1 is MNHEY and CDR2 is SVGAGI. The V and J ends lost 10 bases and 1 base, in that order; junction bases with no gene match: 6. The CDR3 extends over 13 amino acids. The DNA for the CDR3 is TGTGCCAACACGGGACAGACCCAAGAGACCCAGTACTTC. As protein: CANTGQTQETQYF.

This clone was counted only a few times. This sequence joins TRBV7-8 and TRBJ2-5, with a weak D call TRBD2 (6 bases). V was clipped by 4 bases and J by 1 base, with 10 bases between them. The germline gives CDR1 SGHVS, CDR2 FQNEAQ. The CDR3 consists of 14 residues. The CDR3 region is CASSWGTFQETQYF. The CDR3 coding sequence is TGTGCCAGCAGCTGGGGGACTTTCCAAGAGACCCAGTACTTC. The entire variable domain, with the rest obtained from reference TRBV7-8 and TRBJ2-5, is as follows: GAGVSQSPRYKVAKRGQDVALRCDPISGHVSLFWYQQALGQGPEFLTYFQNEAQLDKSGLPSDRFFAERPEGSVSTLKIQRTQQEDSAVYLCASSWGTFQETQYFGPGTRLLVL.

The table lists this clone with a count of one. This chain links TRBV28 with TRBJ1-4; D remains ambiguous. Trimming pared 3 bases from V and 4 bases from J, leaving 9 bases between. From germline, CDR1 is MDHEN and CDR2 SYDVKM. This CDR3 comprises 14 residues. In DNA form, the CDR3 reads TGTGCCAGCAGTTTGGTTGGCAATAATGAAAAACTGTTTTTT. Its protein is CASSLVGNNEKLFF.

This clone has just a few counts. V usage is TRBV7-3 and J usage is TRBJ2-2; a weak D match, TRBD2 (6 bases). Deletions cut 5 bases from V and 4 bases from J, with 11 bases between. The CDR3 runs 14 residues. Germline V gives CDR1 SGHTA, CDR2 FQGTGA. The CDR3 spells CASSQGLTTGELFF. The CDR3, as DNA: TGTGCCAGCAGCCAAGGACTAACCACCGGGGAGCTGTTTTTT.

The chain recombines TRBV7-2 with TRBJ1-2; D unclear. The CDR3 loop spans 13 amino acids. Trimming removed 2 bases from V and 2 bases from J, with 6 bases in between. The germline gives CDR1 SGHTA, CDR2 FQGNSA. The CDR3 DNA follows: TGTGCCAGCAGCTTACGAGGGAACTATGGCTACACCTTC. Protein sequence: CASSLRGNYGYTF.

The CDR3, as DNA: TGTGCCAGCAGCTTAGGCGGGGGCGATCAAGAGACCCAGTACTTC. Protein product: CASSLGGGDQETQYF. V is TRBV7-2 and J is TRBJ2-5; possible D gene TRBD2, 7 bases. V shed 1 base and J shed 2 bases, with 11 bases lying between them. From germline, CDR1 is SGHTA and CDR2 FQGNSA. The CDR3 extends over 15 amino acids.

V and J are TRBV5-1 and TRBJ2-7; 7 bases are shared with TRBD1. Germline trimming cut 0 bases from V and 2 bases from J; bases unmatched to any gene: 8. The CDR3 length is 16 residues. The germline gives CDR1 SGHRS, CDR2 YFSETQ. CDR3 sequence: CASSLATGPGTYEQYF. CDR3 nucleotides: TGCGCCAGCAGCTTGGCGACAGGGCCCGGGACCTACGAGCAGTACTTC.

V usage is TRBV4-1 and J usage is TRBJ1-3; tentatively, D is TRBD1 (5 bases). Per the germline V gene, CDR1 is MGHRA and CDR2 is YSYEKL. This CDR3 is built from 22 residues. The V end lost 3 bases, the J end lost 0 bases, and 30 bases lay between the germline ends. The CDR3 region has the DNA TGCGCCAGCAGCCAGACGGACCCGAGACAGAAGATTAGAGGCCTCTCTGGAAACACCATATATTTT. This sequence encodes CASSQTDPRQKIRGLSGNTIYF.

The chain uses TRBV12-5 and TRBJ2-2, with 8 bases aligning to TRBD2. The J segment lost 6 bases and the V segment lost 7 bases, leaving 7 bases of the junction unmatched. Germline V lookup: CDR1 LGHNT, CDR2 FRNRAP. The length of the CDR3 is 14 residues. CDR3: CASAKNGGAGELFF. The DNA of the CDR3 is TGTGCTAGTGCCAAAAACGGGGGGGCCGGGGAGCTGTTTTTT.

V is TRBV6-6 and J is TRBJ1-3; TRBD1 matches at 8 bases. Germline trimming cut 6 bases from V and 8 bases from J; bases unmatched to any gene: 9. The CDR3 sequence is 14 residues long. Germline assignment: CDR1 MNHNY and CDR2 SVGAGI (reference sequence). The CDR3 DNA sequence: TGTGCCAGCAGAGGACAGGGAAGAACGCACACCATATATTTT. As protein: CASRGQGRTHTIYF.

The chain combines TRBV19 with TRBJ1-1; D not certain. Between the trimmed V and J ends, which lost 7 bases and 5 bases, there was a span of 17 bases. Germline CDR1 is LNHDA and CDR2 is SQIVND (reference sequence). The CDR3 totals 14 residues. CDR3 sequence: CASTMVRERTEAFF. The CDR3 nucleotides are TGTGCCAGTACCATGGTCCGGGAGCGGACTGAAGCTTTCTTT.